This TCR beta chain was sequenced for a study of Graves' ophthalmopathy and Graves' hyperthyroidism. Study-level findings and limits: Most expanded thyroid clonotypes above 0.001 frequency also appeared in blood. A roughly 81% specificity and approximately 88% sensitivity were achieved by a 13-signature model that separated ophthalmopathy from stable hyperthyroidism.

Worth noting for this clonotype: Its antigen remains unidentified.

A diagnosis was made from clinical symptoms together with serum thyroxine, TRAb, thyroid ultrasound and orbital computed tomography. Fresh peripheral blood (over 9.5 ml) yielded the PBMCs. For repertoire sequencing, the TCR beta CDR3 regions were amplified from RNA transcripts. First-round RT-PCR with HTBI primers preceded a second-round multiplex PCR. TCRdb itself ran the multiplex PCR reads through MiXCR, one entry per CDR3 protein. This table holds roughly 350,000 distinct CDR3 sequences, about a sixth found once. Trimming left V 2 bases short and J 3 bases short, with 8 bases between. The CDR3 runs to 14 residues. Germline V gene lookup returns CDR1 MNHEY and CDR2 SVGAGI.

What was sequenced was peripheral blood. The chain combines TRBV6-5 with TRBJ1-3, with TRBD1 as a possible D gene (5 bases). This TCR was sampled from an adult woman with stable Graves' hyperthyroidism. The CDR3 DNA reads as TGTGCCAGCAGTTACAGGGGTAGTGGAAACACCATATATTTT. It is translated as CASSYRGSGNTIYF.